The present TCR beta chain was sequenced within a study of cytomegalovirus exposure and HLA in healthy donors (dated by TCRdb to about 2017). Broadly, across the study: In an earlier analysis of under 750 of the donors, around 290 Gb of sequence data and approximately 100 million unique TCR beta sequences from 150 million to 200 million T cells were reported. Roughly 300 gigabases of sequencing data and 70 million to 100 million unique TCR sequences made up an early release that covered approximately 700 HLA-typed donors. The genetic ancestry cluster associated with self-reported Caucasian donors included about 81% of the roughly 400 genotyped donors. The study combined high-throughput TCR immunosequencing, statistical association of individual TCRs with disease status, and machine learning to predict cytomegalovirus infection status. A later genetic analysis used genome-wide SNP genotypes for about 65% of the roughly 700 donors, treating that subset as a discovery cohort. HLA typing covered class I and class II loci at four-digit resolution. Every repertoire in the discovery cohort had been generated on one and the same sequencing platform. The later analysis used no new phenotypic data to find candidate immune exposures, relying instead on TCR beta sequences and their occurrence across donors. Besides the first cohort of 666 subjects, a separate validation cohort made up of over 100 different subjects was used. Donor age, sex, ethnicity and CMV serostatus were compiled alongside the repertoire data. The T cell repertoires of roughly 660 subjects were profiled by immunosequencing and related to cytomegalovirus serostatus. To study patterns of TCR occurrence, a later analysis re-analyzed previously published TCR beta repertoires from under 750 donors and added high-resolution HLA genotyping. On average, roughly 250,000 unique TCR beta nucleotide sequences were sequenced per donor among fewer than 500 genotyped donors of the cohort, with roughly 18% of those sequences being non-productive. About 5 DR-DQ haplotypes were handled as single units for association and clustering, since linkage in the cohort was strong. Typing coverage differed by locus: A, B, C, DRB1 and DQB1 were typed in about 629-640 donors, DQA1 in about 550, DPA1 in some 570, and DPB1 in about 450. The aim of the study was to test whether cataloging public T cell receptors could identify signatures of past pathogen exposure. An earlier analysis of nearly 600 of the donors applied high-throughput TCR beta sequencing to assess whether each TCR beta V gene segment acted as functional or pseudogenic.

Concerning this clone: What this receptor recognizes is not known. Per-base qualities were not stored, and no clone one base away is much larger.

The cohort comprised 666 healthy bone marrow donors. All cohort members were sampled while nominally healthy, although unrecorded immune exposures were likely present. The donor tested CMV seropositive and was one of the 289 seropositive cohort members. A peripheral blood sample was collected from each donor, and TCR beta sequencing was performed on peripheral blood mononuclear cells. The Qiagen DNeasy Blood Extraction Kit was used to extract genomic DNA from the blood cell samples. General study outcomes and caveats: A cluster of highly shared sequence variants was judged likely to be a technical artifact of the sequencing pipeline. When HLA alleles, especially DR and DQ, strongly co-occurred, TCR associations were difficult to assign to individual alleles. Cytomegalovirus status was reported to be diagnosed by the classifier with high specificity and sensitivity in both the original and validation cohorts. CMV serostatus was the only immune exposure information available for the cohort. Because the 87-base-pair reads could not distinguish some IMGT-functional V segments, including TRBV6-2 and TRBV6-3, those segments were excluded. A further reported finding was that TCR beta sequences accurately predicted the HLA-A and HLA-B alleles for most subjects in the first cohort. Correlated functional status among segregating V segments might be attributable to linkage disequilibrium, but an unknown experimental factor could not be ruled out. The earlier analysis of approximately 560 of the donors excluded some 15 rarely observed V segments, including chromosome 9 orphons, because counts were too low. In a later genetic analysis, fewer N-insertions in productive TCRs were reported among donors in an Asian-associated ancestry cluster than the approximately 710-donor mean. A later analysis reported that several top co-occurrence clusters appeared linked to parvovirus B19, influenza, CMV and Epstein-Barr virus. In vitro tests confirmed that a few of the cytomegalovirus-associated TCR beta chains recognize cytomegalovirus antigens. Because some donors lacked HLA typing at each locus, the association tests relied only on the typed subset. In a later analysis, HLA-associated TCR beta chains showed more clonal expansion and lower generation probabilities than non-associated chains that were equally common. According to a later analysis, most CMV-associated TCR beta chains appeared to be HLA-restricted, and the HLA associations seemed to be driven largely by CMV exposure. According to a later analysis, TCR association rates differed among HLA loci, with DRB1 alleles showing the most associated TCRs and HLA-C alleles showing the fewest. The presence/absence analyses assumed that sequencing depth was roughly uniform across donors, and that assumption may not be true. The study listed 164 TCR beta chains as associated with cytomegalovirus. Most TCR sequences were observed very rarely across donors, whereas some public TCRs were present in many individuals. The authors suggested that the approach could potentially be extended to other disease states and immunological phenotypes. In this cohort, only TCR beta chains were sequenced, and detectable features were limited by the absence of alpha or paired-chain data. At a false discovery rate of 0.05, a later analysis linked some 18,000 TCR beta sequences to specific HLA alleles. In a later genetic analysis, a missense DCLRE1C variant was associated with V-gene and J-gene trimming of TCR beta chains, and the association was replicated in an independent cohort. Broadly in line with IMGT annotations, most TCR beta V segments showed up in productive rearrangements about 87% or about 30% of the time in an earlier analysis of 587 of the donors.

Ends trimmed: V by 3 bases, J by 0 bases; bases unmatched to a gene: 10. CDR1 and CDR2, per the germline V gene, are MDHEN and SYDVKM. From the cysteine through the phenylalanine, the CDR3 covers 17 amino acids. Just CDR3 DNA is preserved here, 51 bases in frame from base 1. Libraries came from the immunoSEQ multiplex PCR assay. The multiplex PCR relied on a mix of 60 forward primers for TCR Vbeta segments and 13 reverse primers for TCR Jbeta segments. A multiplex PCR assay on genomic DNA amplified the CDR3 region of rearranged TCR beta genes. The amplified TCR beta libraries were sequenced on the Illumina HiSeq System as 87-base-pair reads. Processing in the source paper ran as follows. A later analysis tallied 75 million to 85 million unique TCR beta chains across the 666 repertoires, and approximately 9.9 million of those chains were shared by two or more donors. To remove PCR and sequencing errors, raw reads were error-corrected and collapsed into unique sequences using a nearest-neighbor algorithm that merged closely related sequences. Alignment of CDR3 sequences to IMGT reference sequences was used to assign V, D and J gene segments. Each retained sequence needed at least a six-nucleotide match to both a V gene segment and a J gene segment. Rearrangements were classified as productive when the CDR3 lacked stop codons and remained in frame with V and J, and all other rearrangements were classified as non-productive. CDR3 was defined according to IMGT convention as the region running from the second conserved V-encoded cysteine to the conserved J-encoded phenylalanine. In an earlier analysis of roughly 610 of the donors, sequences lacking an unambiguous match to a single V gene segment were excluded. In an earlier analysis of some 590 of the donors, a V segment was called functional when productive rearrangements were above 56.7%, and segregating when the standard deviation between donors exceeded 5%. A statistical classification framework was built for diagnosing cytomegalovirus status from the catalog of TCR beta chain sequences. In a later analysis, V and J genes were assigned by comparing TCR nucleotide sequences against IMGT/GENE-DB human TR gene sequences. The TCRdist pipeline was used in a later analysis to assign CDR3 sequences and most-parsimonious VDJ recombination scenarios. A later analysis defined each TCR beta chain by its CDR3 amino acid sequence plus V-gene family, and excluded reads lacking a unique V-gene family. To address suspected cross-contamination and a sequencing artifact, a later analysis removed a few hundred highly shared, low-generation-probability nucleotide sequences. For each public chain, a later analysis derived a clonal expansion index from normalized ranks of inferred template counts within each repertoire. In a later analysis, generation probabilities were computed using a VDJ recombination model fitted to out-of-frame rearrangements, and the results were checked against IGoR. In a later analysis, TCR-TCR, TCR-HLA and TCR-CMV co-occurrence was scored with hypergeometric tests, and a repertoire-size bias correction was applied to TCR pairs. To estimate false discovery rates, a later analysis permuted the HLA or CMV assignments 20 times. In a later analysis, co-occurring TCRs were grouped with DBSCAN, and TCRdist sequence similarity was added when clustering was performed within HLA-allele-positive subsets. Repertoires with fewer than 30,000 or more than 120,000 public chains were left out of co-occurrence clustering, as were five repertoires with anomalous nucleotide sharing. Entries here come from immuneACCESS through TCRdb and include only in-frame sequences with V and J called. Some clones fail to appear in such tables; in the studies checked, an unresolved V gene covers under half of the shortfall, and the cause of the remainder is unknown. V and J calls and clone size follow that table, whereas D and trimming were derived from the DNA. The table for this sample lists about 95,000 clones; around four fifths of them were counted only once. The leading ten clones occupy approximately 3.6% of the sample.

The V and J genes are TRBV28 and TRBJ2-5; 7 central bases correspond to TRBD1. This TCR came from a man aged 30-40 years in good health and CMV-seropositive. The sequencing sample was made of PBMCs. The DNA reads as follows: TGTGCCAGCAGTTTTCTCCGGGACAGATGGTACCAAGAGACCCAGTACTTC. It is translated as CASSFLRDRWYQETQYF.